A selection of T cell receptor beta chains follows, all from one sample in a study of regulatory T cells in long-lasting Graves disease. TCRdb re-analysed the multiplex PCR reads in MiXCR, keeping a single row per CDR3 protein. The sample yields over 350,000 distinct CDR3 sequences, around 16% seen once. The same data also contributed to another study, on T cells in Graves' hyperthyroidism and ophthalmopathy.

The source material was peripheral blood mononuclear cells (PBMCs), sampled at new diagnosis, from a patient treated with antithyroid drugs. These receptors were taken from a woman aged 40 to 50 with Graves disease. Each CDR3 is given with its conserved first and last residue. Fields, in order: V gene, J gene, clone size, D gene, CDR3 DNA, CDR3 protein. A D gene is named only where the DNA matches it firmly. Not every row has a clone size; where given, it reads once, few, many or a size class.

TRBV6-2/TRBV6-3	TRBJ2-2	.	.	TGTGCCAGCAGTTCGCTAGCTGGGGCCGCCGGGGAGCTGTTTTTT	CASSSLAGAAGELFF
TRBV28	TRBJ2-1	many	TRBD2	TGTGCCAGCAGTCAGCCGGGACTAGCGTATATCAATGAGCAGTTCTTC	CASSQPGLAYINEQFF
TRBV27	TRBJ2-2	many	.	TGTGCCAGCAGCCTGGACCTCCGCACCGGGGAGCTGTTTTTT	CASSLDLRTGELFF
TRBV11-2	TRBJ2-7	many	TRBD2	TGTGCCAGCAGCGCCGGGACTAGCGGGAGCCCTTCCTACGAGCAGTACTTC	CASSAGTSGSPSYEQYF
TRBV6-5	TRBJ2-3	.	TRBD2	TGTGCCAGCAGTTACCAAGCGGGAGGGCCCTCAGATACGCAGTATTTT	CASSYQAGGPSDTQYF
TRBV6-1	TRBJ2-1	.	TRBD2	TGTGCCAGCAGCTCCCCGGGACTAGCAGGGTCCTACAATGAGCAGTTCTTC	CASSSPGLAGSYNEQFF
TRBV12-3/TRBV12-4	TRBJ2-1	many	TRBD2	TGTGCCAGCACCTTGGGGTCTAGCGGGAGCTACAATGAGCAGTTCTTC	CASTLGSSGSYNEQFF
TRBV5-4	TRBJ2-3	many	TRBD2	TGTGCCAGCAGCGTCAGCGGGAGGGCCGCAGATACGCAGTATTTT	CASSVSGRAADTQYF
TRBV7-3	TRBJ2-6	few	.	TGTGCCAGCAGCCCAAACGGAGGGGCTGGGGCCAACGTCCTGACTTTC	CASSPNGGAGANVLTF
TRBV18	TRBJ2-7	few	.	TGTGCCAGCTCACCGGACCTGACTGTAGCCGAGCAGTACTTC	CASSPDLTVAEQYF
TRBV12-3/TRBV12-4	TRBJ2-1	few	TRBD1	TGTGCCAGCGGTCCCCCAGGGGGCTCCAGGTACAATGAGCAGTTCTTC	CASGPPGGSRYNEQFF
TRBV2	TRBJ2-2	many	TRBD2	TGTGCCAGCAAGGGACTAATGAACACCGGGGAGCTGTTTTTT	CASKGLMNTGELFF
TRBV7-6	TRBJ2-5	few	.	TGTGCCAGCAGCCCCGGGACATCGAGACAAGAGACCCAGTACTTC	CASSPGTSRQETQYF
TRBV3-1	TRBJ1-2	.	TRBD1	TGTGCCAGCAGCCAAGATGCAGGGACAGGGGCCTATGGCTACACCTTC	CASSQDAGTGAYGYTF
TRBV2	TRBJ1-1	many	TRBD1	TGTGCCGGCAGAATCTTCGGGACAGGGGGCGGAGACACTGAAGCTTTCTTT	CAGRIFGTGGGDTEAFF
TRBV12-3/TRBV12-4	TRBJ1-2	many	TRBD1	TGTGCCAGCACCTTACTCCAGCCGGGACAGGGTTATGGCTACACCTTC	CASTLLQPGQGYGYTF
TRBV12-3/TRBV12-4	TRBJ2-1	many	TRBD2	TGTGCCAGCAGTCCAGCGGGGGAGGGGGTTAGCTCCTACAATGAGCAGTTCTTC	CASSPAGEGVSSYNEQFF
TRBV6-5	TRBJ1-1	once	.	TGTGCCAGCAGCCACTCGGGGAACACTGAAGCTTTCTTT	CASSHSGNTEAFF
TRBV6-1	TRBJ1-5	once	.	TGTGCCAGCAGACAAAAGGGCGGGTTTTGGAGCAATCAGCCCCAGCATTTT	CASRQKGGFWSNQPQHF
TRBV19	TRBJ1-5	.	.	TGTGCCAGTAGGGCGTTTAATAGCAATCAGCCCCAGCATTTT	CASRAFNSNQPQHF
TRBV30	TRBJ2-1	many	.	TGTGCCTGGAGTGTCCTAGCCGTCAATGAGCAGTTCTTC	CAWSVLAVNEQFF
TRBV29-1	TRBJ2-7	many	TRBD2	TGCAGCGCCGGGACTAGCCGCTACGAGCAGTACTTC	CSAGTSRYEQYF
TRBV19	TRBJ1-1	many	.	TGTGCCAGTACTCGAGACAGCCGGGGGAACACTGAAGCTTTCTTT	CASTRDSRGNTEAFF
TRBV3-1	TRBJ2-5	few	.	TGTGCCAGCAGCCAGCGGGACTCTGGCAAAGAGACCCAGTACTTC	CASSQRDSGKETQYF
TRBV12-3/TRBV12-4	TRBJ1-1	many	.	TGTGCCAGCAGCCAGAACACTGAAGCTTTCTTT	CASSQNTEAFF
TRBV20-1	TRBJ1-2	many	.	TGCAGTGCTAGAGATTGGAGGTCCAGAAGTGGGTATGGCTACACCTTC	CSARDWRSRSGYGYTF
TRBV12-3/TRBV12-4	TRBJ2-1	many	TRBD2	TGTGCCAGCAGTTTAGCGCTTCTAGCGGGGAACAATGAGCAGTTCTTC	CASSLALLAGNNEQFF
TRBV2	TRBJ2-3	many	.	TGTGCCAGCAGTCTACAGGACACCCGTTCGGATACGCAGTATTTT	CASSLQDTRSDTQYF
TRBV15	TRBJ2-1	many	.	TGTGCCACCAGCAGAGATGACAGGTCTTTCAATGAGCAGTTCTTC	CATSRDDRSFNEQFF
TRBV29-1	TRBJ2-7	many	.	TGCAGCGTCCGAACCTCCTACGAGCAGTACTTC	CSVRTSYEQYF
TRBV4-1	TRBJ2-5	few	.	TGCGCCAGCAGCCAAGATCAAGGCAGCCAAGAGACCCAGTACTTC	CASSQDQGSQETQYF
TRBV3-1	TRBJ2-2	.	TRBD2	TGTGCCAGCAGCCAAGTGAATAGCGGGAAGGCCGGGGAGCTGTTTTTT	CASSQVNSGKAGELFF
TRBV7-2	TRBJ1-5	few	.	TGTGCCAGCGGGGGTCAGCCCCAGCATTTT	CASGGQPQHF
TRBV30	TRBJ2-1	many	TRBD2	TGTGCCTGGACCCGCGGGAGTCCCCTCAATGAGCAGTTCTTC	CAWTRGSPLNEQFF
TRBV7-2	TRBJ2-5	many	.	TGTGCCAGCAGCTCTGCTAGCTATGTGGCCCAGTACTTC	CASSSASYVAQYF
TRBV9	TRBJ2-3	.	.	TGTGCCAGCAGCTCAGCGACTAGTAGCACAGATACGCAGTATTTT	CASSSATSSTDTQYF
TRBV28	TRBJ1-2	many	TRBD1	TGTGCCAGCAGTTCGCCCAGGGGGGACTATGGCTACACCTTC	CASSSPRGDYGYTF
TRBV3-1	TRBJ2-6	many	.	TGTGCCAGCAGCCAAAAAGCGTTGGACGCTGGGGCCAACGTCCTGACTTTC	CASSQKALDAGANVLTF
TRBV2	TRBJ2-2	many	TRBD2	TGTGCCAGCTGGGACTACTCGAACACCGGGGAGCTGTTTTTT	CASWDYSNTGELFF
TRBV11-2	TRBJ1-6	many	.	TGTGCCAGCAGGCACACAATTGGGGGGGATAATTCACCCCTCCACTTT	CASRHTIGGDNSPLHF
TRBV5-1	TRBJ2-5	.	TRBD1	TGCGCCAGCAGCCCCGGGACAGGAGGAGAGACCCAGTGCTTC	CASSPGTGGETQCF
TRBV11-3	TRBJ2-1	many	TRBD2	TGTGCCAGCAGCACTTGGACTAGCGGGAATCCCAATGAGCAGTTCTTC	CASSTWTSGNPNEQFF
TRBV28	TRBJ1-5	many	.	TGTGCCAGCACCCCAGGGTTCCTTAAGCCCCAGCATTTT	CASTPGFLKPQHF
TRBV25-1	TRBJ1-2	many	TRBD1	TGTGCCAGCAGTGAATATGAGGGACAGGCTAACTATGGCTACACCTTC	CASSEYEGQANYGYTF
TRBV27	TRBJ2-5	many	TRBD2	TGTGCCAGCAGTGCACAAACCGGGACTAGCGGGAGTAAGACCCAGTACTTC	CASSAQTGTSGSKTQYF
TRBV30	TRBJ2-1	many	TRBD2	TGTGCCTGGAGTCCTAGGGTGACTAGCGGGTACAATGAGCAGTTCTTC	CAWSPRVTSGYNEQFF
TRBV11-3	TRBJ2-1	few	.	TGTGCCAGCAGCTGGGGGATGAACTCCAATGAGCAGTTCTTC	CASSWGMNSNEQFF
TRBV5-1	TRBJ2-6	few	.	TGCGCCAGCAGCTTGGAAACTGGCTCTGGGGCCAACGTCCTGACTTTC	CASSLETGSGANVLTF
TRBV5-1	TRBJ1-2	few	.	TGCGCCAGCACCGACGAAAGGTTCTATGGCTACACCTTC	CASTDERFYGYTF
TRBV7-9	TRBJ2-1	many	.	TGTGCCAGCAGCTTGGCCGGGGGAAATGAGCAGTTCTTC	CASSLAGGNEQFF
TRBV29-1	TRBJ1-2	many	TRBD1	TGCAGCGTTGCGGGACAGTCAGGCTACACCTTC	CSVAGQSGYTF
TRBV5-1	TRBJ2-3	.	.	TGCGCCCGCAACGACGGCACGGTTTCCACAGATACGCAGTATTTT	CARNDGTVSTDTQYF
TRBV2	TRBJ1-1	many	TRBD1	TGTGCCAGCAGGAAAGACAGGGGAGTAGAAGCTTTCTTT	CASRKDRGVEAFF
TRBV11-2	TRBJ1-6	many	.	TGTGCCAGCAGCTTAACCGGGTCCTATAATTCACCCCTCCACTTT	CASSLTGSYNSPLHF
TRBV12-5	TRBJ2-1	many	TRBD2	TGTGCTAGTGGCAACCCTCCGGGACTAGCGGGAGATCGCGCCTACAATGAGCAGTTCTTC	CASGNPPGLAGDRAYNEQFF